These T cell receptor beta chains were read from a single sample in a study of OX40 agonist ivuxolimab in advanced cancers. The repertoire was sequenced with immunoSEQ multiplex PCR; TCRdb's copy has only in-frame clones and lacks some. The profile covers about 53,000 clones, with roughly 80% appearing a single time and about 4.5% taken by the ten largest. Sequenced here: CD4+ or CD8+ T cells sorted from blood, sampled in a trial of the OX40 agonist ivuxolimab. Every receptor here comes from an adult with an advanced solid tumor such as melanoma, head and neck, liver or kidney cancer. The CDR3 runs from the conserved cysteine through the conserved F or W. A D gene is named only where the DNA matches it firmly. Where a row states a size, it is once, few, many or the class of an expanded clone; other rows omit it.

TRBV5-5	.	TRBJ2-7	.	TGTGCCAGCAGCCCTCGATCCGACGAGCAGTACTTC	CASSPRSDEQYF
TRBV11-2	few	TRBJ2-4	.	TGTGCCAGCAGCGAACGGAGGGGGTCTCGATCCAAAAACATTCAGTACTTC	CASSERRGSRSKNIQYF
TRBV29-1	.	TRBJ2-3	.	TGCAGCCTACGATCGGGGGATACGCAGTATTTT	CSLRSGDTQYF
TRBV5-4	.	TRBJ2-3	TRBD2	TGTGCCAGCAGCTTGGCGTCCACTAGCGGGCTCGATACGCAGTATTTT	CASSLASTSGLDTQYF
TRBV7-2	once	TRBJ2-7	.	TGTGCCAGCAGCGTCAGCGGAAGCTCCTACGAGCAGTACTTC	CASSVSGSSYEQYF
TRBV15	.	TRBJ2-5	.	TGTGCCACCAGCAGCTTTGGCGGTGGGGCAGTAGCGGAGACCCAGTACTTC	CATSSFGGGAVAETQYF
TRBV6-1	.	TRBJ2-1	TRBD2	TGTGCCAGCAGTGAAGCCATTCCATTAGCGGGATATGAGCAGTTCTTC	CASSEAIPLAGYEQFF
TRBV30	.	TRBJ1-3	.	TGTGCGGGACGTACAGGTACCTCTGGAAACACCATATATTTT	CAGRTGTSGNTIYF
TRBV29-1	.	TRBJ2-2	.	TGCAGCGTTTCGCCGATTTCAAACACCGGGGAGCTGTTTTTT	CSVSPISNTGELFF
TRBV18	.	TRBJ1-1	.	TGTGCCAGCTCCCCCGCGGGGGCCCGTCGGAACACTGAAGCTTTCTTT	CASSPAGARRNTEAFF
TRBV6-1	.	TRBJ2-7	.	TGTGCCAGCACCAGATCAGGTCGGGACCACTACGAGCAGTACTTC	CASTRSGRDHYEQYF
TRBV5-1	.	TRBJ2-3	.	TGCGCCAGCAGCAGAGACGGGACTCCACAAACAGATACGCAGTATTTT	CASSRDGTPQTDTQYF
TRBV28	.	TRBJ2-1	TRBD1	TGTGCCAGCAGGACAGGGGGCGGCCGTACTAGCGGTAGGGGTGAGCAGTTCTTC	CASRTGGGRTSGRGEQFF
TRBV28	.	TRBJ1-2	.	TGTGCCAGCAGTTTAGGGGACAAGAACTATGGCTACACCTTC	CASSLGDKNYGYTF
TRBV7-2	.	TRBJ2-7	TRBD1	TGTGCCAGCAGCCCCACCCCAGGGGGCTACGAGCAGTACTTC	CASSPTPGGYEQYF
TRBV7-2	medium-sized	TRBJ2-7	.	TGTGCCAGCAGCCCTGAGGGTAGGATGGGCTACGAGCAGTACTTC	CASSPEGRMGYEQYF
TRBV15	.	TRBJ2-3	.	TGTGCCACCAGCAGAGACCATAGCGGAGCCACAGATACGCAGTATTTT	CATSRDHSGATDTQYF
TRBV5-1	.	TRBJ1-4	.	TGCGCCAGCAGCTTGGGGACATCCTTAGAGGATGAAAAACTGTTTTTT	CASSLGTSLEDEKLFF
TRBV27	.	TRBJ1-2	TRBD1	TGTGCCAGCCGGACAGGCTATGGCTACACCTTC	CASRTGYGYTF
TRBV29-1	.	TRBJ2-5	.	TGCAGCGTTGGTGTTAGCGATAAAGAGACCCAGTACTTC	CSVGVSDKETQYF
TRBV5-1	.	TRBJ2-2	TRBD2	TGCGCCAGCAGCTTGAATATGAGACTAGCGGGAGGGGAGCTGTTTTTT	CASSLNMRLAGGELFF
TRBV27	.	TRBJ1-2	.	TGTGCCAGCAGTTTCAAGGGACGGGGGTCTGGCTACACCTTC	CASSFKGRGSGYTF
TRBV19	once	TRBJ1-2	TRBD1	TGTGCCAGTGGGACAGGGGGCGGAAACCCGTCCTATGGCTACACCTTC	CASGTGGGNPSYGYTF
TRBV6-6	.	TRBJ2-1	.	TGTGCCAGCAGTTGGCAGTCAGAGCAGTTCTTC	CASSWQSEQFF
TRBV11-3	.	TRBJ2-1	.	TGTGCCAGCAGCCCCACGGGGGCGGCAAATGAGCAGTTCTTC	CASSPTGAANEQFF
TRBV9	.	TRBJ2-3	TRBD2	TGTGCCAGCAGCGTATCTCCGGGGATAGCGGGAGATGGAGATACGCAGTATTTT	CASSVSPGIAGDGDTQYF
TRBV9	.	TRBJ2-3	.	TGTGCCAGCAGGAGGGCCACCCACACAGATACGCAGTATTTT	CASRRATHTDTQYF
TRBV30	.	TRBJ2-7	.	TGTGCCTGGAGGAGGGGTAGGTCCTACGAGCAGTACTTC	CAWRRGRSYEQYF
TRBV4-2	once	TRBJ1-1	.	TGTGCCAGCAGCCAGACCAGGAACACTGAAGCTTTCTTT	CASSQTRNTEAFF
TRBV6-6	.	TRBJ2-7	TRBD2	TGTGCCAGCAGTTATTGGACTAGCGGGTACGAGCAGTACTTC	CASSYWTSGYEQYF
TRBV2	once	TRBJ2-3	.	TGTGCCAGCAGCGCTAGCGGCACAGATACGCAGTATTTT	CASSASGTDTQYF
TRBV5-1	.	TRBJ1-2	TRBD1	TGCGCCAGCAGCTCCAGGGAGGGAGGACAGGGGGTTGGCTACACCTTC	CASSSREGGQGVGYTF
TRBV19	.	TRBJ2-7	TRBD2	TGTGCCAGCCGGAGGGGTAGCGGGGACTACGAGCAGTACTTC	CASRRGSGDYEQYF
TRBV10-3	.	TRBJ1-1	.	TGTGCCATCAGTGAGTCGGGAGGTAACACTGAAGCTTTCTTT	CAISESGGNTEAFF
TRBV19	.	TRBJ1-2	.	TGTGCCAGTAGCGACATTCCTAACTATGGCTACACCTTC	CASSDIPNYGYTF
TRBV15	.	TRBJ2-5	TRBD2	TGTGCCACCAGCAGTGGGGGACTAGCGCGACAAGAGACCCAGTACTTC	CATSSGGLARQETQYF
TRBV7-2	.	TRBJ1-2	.	TGTGCCAGCACCCTCGGTCCAGGGGACAACTATGGCTACACCTTC	CASTLGPGDNYGYTF
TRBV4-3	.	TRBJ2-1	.	TGCGCCAGCAGCCAAGGGACAGTGTTGGAGGAGCAGTTCTTC	CASSQGTVLEEQFF
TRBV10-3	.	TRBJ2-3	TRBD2	TGTGCCATCAGTGACCAGACTAGCGGGAGCGCAGATACGCAGTATTTT	CAISDQTSGSADTQYF
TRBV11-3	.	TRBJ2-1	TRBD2	TGTGCCAGCAGCTTAGGCCTAGCGGGAAATGAGCAGTTCTTC	CASSLGLAGNEQFF
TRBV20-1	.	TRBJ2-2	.	TGCAGTGCTAGAAGCGGGGAGCTGTTTTTT	CSARSGELFF
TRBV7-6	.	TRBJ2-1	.	TGTGCCAGCAGCCAGTCTAGCGTCGAGCAGTTCTTC	CASSQSSVEQFF
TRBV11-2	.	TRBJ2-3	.	TGTGCCAGCAGCCCCCCCAGGGGTTCCCTTCCTTTCGCTGGTACGCAGTATTTT	CASSPPRGSLPFAGTQYF
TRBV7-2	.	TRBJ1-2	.	TGTGCCAGCAGCTTAGGAGGGGTTAACTATGGCTACACCTTC	CASSLGGVNYGYTF
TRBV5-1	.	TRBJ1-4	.	TGCGCCAGCAGCTTGGGAGGGAACAATGAAAAACTGTTTTTT	CASSLGGNNEKLFF
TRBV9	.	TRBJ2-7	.	TGTGCCAGCAGCGTAGGGGCAGCCCCCCACGGCGAGCAGTACTTC	CASSVGAAPHGEQYF
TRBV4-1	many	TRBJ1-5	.	TGCGCCAGCAGCCAAAGTCTCGGACCGTCGCCCCAGCATTTT	CASSQSLGPSPQHF
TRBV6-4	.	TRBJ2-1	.	TGTGCCAGCAGTCCCCTGGCGAATCAATACAATGAGCAGTTCTTC	CASSPLANQYNEQFF
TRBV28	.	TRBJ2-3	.	TGTGCCAGCATCGAGGGTGGACAGAGCACAGATACGCAGTATTTT	CASIEGGQSTDTQYF
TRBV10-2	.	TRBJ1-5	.	TGCGCCACATCATACCAAACTTTCGGGAGCAATCAGCCCCAGCATTTT	CATSYQTFGSNQPQHF
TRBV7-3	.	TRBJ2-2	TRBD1	TGTGCCAGCAGCCCCCAGACAGGGGAAACCGGGGAGCTGTTTTTT	CASSPQTGETGELFF
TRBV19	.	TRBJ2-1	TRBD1	TGTGCCAGTCGATGGGGACAGGGTGCCTACGTTGAGCAGTTCTTC	CASRWGQGAYVEQFF
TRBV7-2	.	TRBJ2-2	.	TGTGCCAGCAGCCTTAACACCGGGGAGCTGTTTTTT	CASSLNTGELFF
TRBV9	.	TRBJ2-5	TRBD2	TGTGCCAGCAGCGTAGGGGAACTAGCGGGAGGGTTTGAGACCCAGTACTTC	CASSVGELAGGFETQYF
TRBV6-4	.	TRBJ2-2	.	TGTGCCAGCAGTGTGGAACAGGGGAACACCGGGGAGCTGTTTTTT	CASSVEQGNTGELFF
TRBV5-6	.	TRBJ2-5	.	TGTGCCAGCAGCTTGTATTACCACAGGGTGAAGTTTGAGACCCAGTACTTC	CASSLYYHRVKFETQYF